This TCR beta chain appears in the sequencing data of a study of T cells in Graves' hyperthyroidism and ophthalmopathy. This CDR3 has 17 amino acids. Deletions cut 5 bases from V and 8 bases from J, with 25 bases between. Using RNA transcripts as the source, TCR beta CDR3 regions were amplified. A set of HTBI primers served as the primers for a first-round RT-PCR of the TCR CDR3. TCRdb re-derived calls from the multiplex PCR reads in MiXCR, one entry per CDR3 protein. The sample comprises around 300,000 distinct CDR3 sequences, roughly 14% of which are singletons, and 20% to 25% rests with the top ten. About this clonotype: A much larger clone is a single base away; this may be a read error.

Sequencing used blood. The receptor comes from a woman aged 30 to 39 with Graves' hyperthyroidism. The chain uses TRBV12-3 or TRBV12-4 and TRBJ1-3; weak D call: TRBD1 (6 bases). CDR3 loop: CASSESRGSLSGDTIYF. The DNA of the CDR3 is TGTGCCAGCAGTGAATCCAGGGGTTCACTCTCCGGAGACACCATATATTTT.